A selection of T cell receptor beta chains follows, all from one sample in a study. TCRdb used MiXCR to reprocess the 5' RACE reads, holding one entry per CDR3 protein. The sample holds about 40,000 distinct CDR3 sequences, about 20% seen once. Specimen: Tregs sorted from blood. The receptors shown here come from a female donor with breast cancer. Each CDR3 is given with its conserved first and last residue. Each record gives: V gene, J gene, D gene, clone size, CDR3 protein, CDR3 DNA. The D gene is left open where the match is weak. Not all rows give a size; the values are once, few, many and, for expanded clones, a class.

V gene: TRBV5-6; J gene: TRBJ2-1; D gene: TRBD1; clone size: many; CDR3 protein: CASSTGTGDNEQFF; CDR3 DNA: TGTGCCAGCAGCACCGGGACAGGGGACAATGAGCAGTTCTTC
V gene: TRBV7-9; J gene: TRBJ1-5; D gene: TRBD1; clone size: .; CDR3 protein: CASSLAGSDRGNQPQHF; CDR3 DNA: TGTGCCAGCAGCTTAGCAGGGTCGGACAGGGGCAATCAGCCCCAGCATTTT
V gene: TRBV4-1; J gene: TRBJ1-2; D gene: TRBD1; clone size: many; CDR3 protein: CASSRPGGNYGYTF; CDR3 DNA: TGCGCCAGCAGTCGCCCAGGGGGTAACTATGGCTACACCTTC
V gene: TRBV12-3/TRBV12-4; J gene: TRBJ2-3; D gene: TRBD2; clone size: .; CDR3 protein: CASSLAGGPSTDTQYF; CDR3 DNA: TGTGCCAGCAGTCTAGCGGGAGGACCGAGCACAGATACGCAGTATTTT
V gene: TRBV12-3/TRBV12-4; J gene: TRBJ1-6; D gene: TRBD1; clone size: .; CDR3 protein: CASSLPPGTGLYF; CDR3 DNA: TGTGCCAGCAGTTTACCTCCCGGGACAGGCCTCTATTTT
V gene: TRBV5-1; J gene: TRBJ2-7; D gene: TRBD2; clone size: .; CDR3 protein: CASSSPLPGGPFEQYF; CDR3 DNA: TGCGCCAGCAGCTCCCCTTTGCCGGGAGGGCCGTTCGAGCAGTACTTC
V gene: TRBV2; J gene: TRBJ2-7; D gene: TRBD1; clone size: few; CDR3 protein: CASNIQGALYEQYF; CDR3 DNA: TGTGCCAGCAACATACAGGGGGCTCTTTACGAGCAGTACTTC
V gene: TRBV6-6; J gene: TRBJ2-7; D gene: .; clone size: few; CDR3 protein: CASSYGGTYEQYF; CDR3 DNA: TGTGCCAGCAGTTACGGGGGAACCTACGAGCAGTACTTC
V gene: TRBV5-6; J gene: TRBJ2-1; D gene: TRBD2; clone size: many; CDR3 protein: CASSLDSGTNYNEQFF; CDR3 DNA: TGTGCCAGCAGCTTGGATAGCGGGACAAACTACAATGAGCAGTTCTTC
V gene: TRBV6-1; J gene: TRBJ2-7; D gene: TRBD1; clone size: few; CDR3 protein: CASSEGTGGYEQYF; CDR3 DNA: TGTGCCAGCAGTGAAGGGACAGGGGGCTACGAGCAGTACTTC
V gene: TRBV6-1; J gene: TRBJ1-5; D gene: TRBD1; clone size: few; CDR3 protein: CASRLNRGPNQPQHF; CDR3 DNA: TGTGCCAGCAGATTAAACAGGGGGCCCAATCAGCCCCAGCATTTT
V gene: TRBV20-1; J gene: TRBJ2-2; D gene: .; clone size: many; CDR3 protein: CSARRANTGELFF; CDR3 DNA: TGCAGTGCTAGGCGGGCGAACACCGGGGAGCTGTTTTTT
V gene: TRBV28; J gene: TRBJ1-3; D gene: .; clone size: .; CDR3 protein: CASSYYGNTIYF; CDR3 DNA: TGTGCCAGCAGTTACTACGGAAACACCATATATTTT
V gene: TRBV9; J gene: TRBJ2-5; D gene: .; clone size: few; CDR3 protein: CASSVVPGGGQETQYF; CDR3 DNA: TGTGCCAGCAGCGTAGTCCCCGGAGGGGGCCAAGAGACCCAGTACTTC
V gene: TRBV7-2; J gene: TRBJ2-1; D gene: TRBD2; clone size: many; CDR3 protein: CASSEGLANYNEQFF; CDR3 DNA: TGTGCCAGCAGCGAAGGACTAGCGAACTACAATGAGCAGTTCTTC
V gene: TRBV6-5; J gene: TRBJ2-3; D gene: TRBD1; clone size: many; CDR3 protein: CASSSTGGAADTQYF; CDR3 DNA: TGTGCCAGCAGTTCTACAGGGGGCGCAGCAGATACGCAGTATTTT
V gene: TRBV29-1; J gene: TRBJ2-7; D gene: TRBD1; clone size: many; CDR3 protein: CSATQGAYEQYF; CDR3 DNA: TGCAGCGCCACTCAGGGGGCCTACGAGCAGTACTTC
V gene: TRBV28; J gene: TRBJ1-1; D gene: TRBD1; clone size: .; CDR3 protein: CASCNPGQGIMNTEAFF; CDR3 DNA: TGTGCCAGCTGTAACCCGGGACAGGGGATTATGAACACTGAAGCTTTCTTT
V gene: TRBV29-1; J gene: TRBJ2-7; D gene: TRBD1; clone size: few; CDR3 protein: CSVGDRGPDEQYF; CDR3 DNA: TGCAGCGTTGGGGACAGGGGGCCGGACGAGCAGTACTTC
V gene: TRBV7-9; J gene: TRBJ2-4; D gene: TRBD1; clone size: few; CDR3 protein: CASSHLGQGVGDPNIQYF; CDR3 DNA: TGTGCCAGCAGCCATTTGGGACAGGGGGTCGGTGACCCTAACATTCAGTACTTC
V gene: TRBV4-2; J gene: TRBJ1-1; D gene: .; clone size: .; CDR3 protein: CASSPRRGVGTEAFF; CDR3 DNA: TGTGCCAGCAGCCCCCGAAGGGGGGTGGGCACTGAAGCTTTCTTT
V gene: TRBV7-6; J gene: TRBJ2-7; D gene: .; clone size: few; CDR3 protein: CASSLGTEGEQYF; CDR3 DNA: TGTGCCAGCAGCTTAGGGACAGAAGGAGAGCAGTACTTC
V gene: TRBV6-5; J gene: TRBJ1-1; D gene: .; clone size: many; CDR3 protein: CASSHGRDREAFF; CDR3 DNA: TGTGCCAGCAGCCACGGACGGGACCGTGAAGCTTTCTTT
V gene: TRBV30; J gene: TRBJ2-7; D gene: TRBD1; clone size: few; CDR3 protein: CAWSDGDRGNEQYF; CDR3 DNA: TGTGCCTGGAGTGATGGGGACAGGGGCAACGAGCAGTACTTC
V gene: TRBV3-1; J gene: TRBJ1-2; D gene: .; clone size: many; CDR3 protein: CASSQDGQLLYGYTF; CDR3 DNA: TGTGCCAGCAGCCAAGACGGACAGCTTCTCTATGGCTACACCTTC
V gene: TRBV19; J gene: TRBJ2-4; D gene: .; clone size: .; CDR3 protein: CASSTRVQSDKDIQYF; CDR3 DNA: TGTGCCAGTAGTACCCGGGTTCAAAGTGACAAAGACATTCAGTACTTC
V gene: TRBV25-1; J gene: TRBJ1-1; D gene: TRBD1; clone size: .; CDR3 protein: CASGDRVGTEAFF; CDR3 DNA: TGTGCCAGCGGTGACAGGGTAGGCACTGAAGCTTTCTTT
V gene: TRBV5-1; J gene: TRBJ1-5; D gene: .; clone size: once; CDR3 protein: CASSSFGSHSNQPQHF; CDR3 DNA: TGCGCCAGCAGCTCATTTGGCAGTCATAGCAATCAGCCCCAGCATTTT
V gene: TRBV2; J gene: TRBJ1-5; D gene: .; clone size: many; CDR3 protein: CASKRDSNQPQHF; CDR3 DNA: TGTGCCAGCAAACGGGATAGCAATCAGCCCCAGCATTTT
V gene: TRBV5-1; J gene: TRBJ2-5; D gene: TRBD2; clone size: many; CDR3 protein: CASGLAGETQYF; CDR3 DNA: TGCGCCAGCGGACTAGCGGGAGAGACCCAGTACTTC
V gene: TRBV5-4; J gene: TRBJ2-6; D gene: .; clone size: few; CDR3 protein: CASSPLGRSSGANVLTF; CDR3 DNA: TGTGCCAGCAGTCCCTTGGGGCGGAGCTCTGGGGCCAACGTCCTGACTTTC
V gene: TRBV5-1; J gene: TRBJ1-2; D gene: .; clone size: .; CDR3 protein: CASSLVGGGDGGGYTF; CDR3 DNA: TGCGCCAGCAGCTTGGTTGGCGGGGGGGATGGTGGAGGCTACACCTTC
V gene: TRBV6-5; J gene: TRBJ2-5; D gene: TRBD2; clone size: many; CDR3 protein: CASSYTSGVQETQYF; CDR3 DNA: TGTGCCAGCAGTTACACTAGCGGAGTCCAAGAGACCCAGTACTTC
V gene: TRBV5-1; J gene: TRBJ2-7; D gene: .; clone size: many; CDR3 protein: CASYITGHEQYF; CDR3 DNA: TGCGCCAGCTATATAACCGGCCACGAGCAGTACTTC
V gene: TRBV7-2; J gene: TRBJ2-7; D gene: TRBD2; clone size: medium-sized; CDR3 protein: CASSFISGSDEQYF; CDR3 DNA: TGTGCCAGCAGCTTCATTAGCGGGAGTGACGAGCAGTACTTC
V gene: TRBV21-1; J gene: TRBJ1-2; D gene: .; clone size: .; CDR3 protein: CAGEVTSDVPGYGYTF; CDR3 DNA: TGTGCCGGGGAGGTAACGTCGGACGTCCCGGGGTATGGCTACACCTTC
V gene: TRBV9; J gene: TRBJ1-1; D gene: .; clone size: few; CDR3 protein: CASSVGGGADEAFF; CDR3 DNA: TGTGCCAGCAGCGTAGGTGGGGGAGCGGATGAAGCTTTCTTT
V gene: TRBV29-1; J gene: TRBJ1-1; D gene: TRBD1; clone size: few; CDR3 protein: CSVAGTGLTFF; CDR3 DNA: TGCAGCGTTGCGGGGACAGGGTTAACCTTCTTT
V gene: TRBV4-1; J gene: TRBJ2-1; D gene: .; clone size: few; CDR3 protein: CASSPEPGYAEQFF; CDR3 DNA: TGCGCCAGCAGCCCTGAACCAGGGTATGCTGAGCAGTTCTTC
V gene: TRBV20-1; J gene: TRBJ2-7; D gene: TRBD1; clone size: many; CDR3 protein: CSARGTGPTYEQYF; CDR3 DNA: TGCAGTGCTAGGGGGACAGGCCCAACCTACGAGCAGTACTTC
V gene: TRBV5-5; J gene: TRBJ2-1; D gene: .; clone size: .; CDR3 protein: CASSSDVHNEQFF; CDR3 DNA: TGTGCCAGCAGCTCGGACGTCCACAATGAGCAGTTCTTC
V gene: TRBV30; J gene: TRBJ2-7; D gene: .; clone size: .; CDR3 protein: CAGLALDDYEQYF; CDR3 DNA: TGTGCCGGACTTGCCTTGGACGACTACGAGCAGTACTTC
V gene: TRBV7-9; J gene: TRBJ2-3; D gene: TRBD2; clone size: many; CDR3 protein: CASSPSGGITDTQYF; CDR3 DNA: TGTGCCAGCAGCCCTAGCGGGGGTATCACAGATACGCAGTATTTT
V gene: TRBV3-1; J gene: TRBJ2-5; D gene: TRBD2; clone size: .; CDR3 protein: CASSQGRSRGLEETQYF; CDR3 DNA: TGTGCCAGCAGCCAAGGTCGGTCCAGGGGACTAGAAGAGACCCAGTACTTC
V gene: TRBV6-1; J gene: TRBJ2-1; D gene: TRBD2; clone size: many; CDR3 protein: CASSETSGSYNEQFF; CDR3 DNA: TGTGCCAGCAGTGAGACTAGCGGGAGCTACAATGAGCAGTTCTTC